The 5 T cell receptor beta chains presented below share a single source sample, sequenced in a study of tumor-infiltrating lymphocytes in localized non-small cell lung cancer. TCRdb's table, derived via immunoSEQ multiplex PCR, lists solely in-frame clones and lacks some. This table has about 13,000 clones, approximately 81% appearing once. The specimen was uninvolved lung tissue not adjacent to the tumor. The origin of the receptors is a human donor with non-small cell lung cancer.

The genes are TRBV30 and TRBJ2-1; D is ambiguous. V was trimmed by 1 base and J by 4 bases, leaving 5 bases between them. This CDR3 is built from 12 residues. Germline V CDR1 and CDR2: GTSNPN, SVGIG (reference sequence). In DNA, the CDR3 is TGTGCCTGGAGTGGGAGTTACAATGAGCAGTTCTTC. This encodes CAWSGSYNEQFF.

The J gene is TRBJ1-1, the V gene TRBV5-4, with TRBD1 as a possible D gene (6 bases). CDR1 is SGHNT and CDR2 is YYREEE in the germline V gene (reference sequence). The V and J ends lost 5 bases and 0 bases respectively, with 11 bases between them. The CDR3 is made up of 14 amino acids. In DNA form, the CDR3 reads TGTGCCAGCAGAAAGGACAGTTTGAACACTGAAGCTTTCTTT. Translated: CASRKDSLNTEAFF.

J is TRBJ2-3 and V is TRBV7-3; TRBD2 is a possible D gene (6 bases). Trimming pared 4 bases from V and 0 bases from J, leaving 8 bases between. Germline-derived CDR1 and CDR2 are SGHTA and FQGTGA. This CDR3 is 14 amino acids long. CDR3 coding DNA: TGTGCCAGCAGCTCGGGGGTGAGCACAGATACGCAGTATTTT. It encodes CASSSGVSTDTQYF.

The V and J genes are TRBV10-3 and TRBJ1-2, with 7 nucleotides matching TRBD1. The length of the CDR3 is 15 residues. Germline CDR1 and CDR2: ENHRY and SYGVKD. The V and J ends lost 6 bases and 6 bases, in that order; junction bases with no gene match: 13. For the CDR3, the DNA is TGTGCCATCAGCCCCGAAAGGGGGCGCGGCCATGGCTACACCTTC. Translation: CAISPERGRGHGYTF.

This chain links TRBV7-2 with TRBJ2-7, with D uncertain. This CDR3 has 16 residues. Trimming removed 7 bases from V and 4 bases from J, with 23 bases in between. From germline, CDR1 is SGHTA and CDR2 FQGNSA. CDR3 in DNA: TGTGCCAGCACCGGGCGGTGGGCTGGCACCCAATACGAGCAGTACTTC. Translation gives CASTGRWAGTQYEQYF.